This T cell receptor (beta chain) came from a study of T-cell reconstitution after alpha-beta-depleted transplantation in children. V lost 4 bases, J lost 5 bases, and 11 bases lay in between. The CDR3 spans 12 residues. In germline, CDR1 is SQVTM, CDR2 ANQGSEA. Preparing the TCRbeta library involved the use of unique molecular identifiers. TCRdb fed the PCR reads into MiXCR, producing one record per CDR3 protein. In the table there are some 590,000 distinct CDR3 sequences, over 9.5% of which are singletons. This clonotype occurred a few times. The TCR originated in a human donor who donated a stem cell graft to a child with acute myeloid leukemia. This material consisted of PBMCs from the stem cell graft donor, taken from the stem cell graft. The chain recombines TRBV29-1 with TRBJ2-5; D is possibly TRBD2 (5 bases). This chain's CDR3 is CSVGSRRETQYF. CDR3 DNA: TGCAGCGTTGGGAGTAGGAGGGAGACCCAGTACTTC.